The clone carrying this T cell receptor beta chain was counted a few times. The study drew donors from healthy Caucasian individuals in Russia aged roughly 6 to 90. It was with a sample-barcoded 5' primer and a J-beta primer mix that a second PCR of roughly 7 to 12 cycles was run. With 12 random nucleotides, a template-switch adaptor tagged each individual cDNA molecule. TCRdb fed the 5' RACE reads into MiXCR, producing one record per CDR3 protein. This sample yields about 400,000 distinct CDR3 sequences, of which 45% to 60% are seen a single time; roughly 51% belongs to the top ten. The data are from a study of blood T cells in healthy people across ages. Study at large: Capture via template switching afforded approximately one barcoded beta molecule per two T cells.

Trimming removed 4 bases from V and 6 bases from J, with 20 bases in between. This CDR3 is 15 amino acids long. CDR1 is DFQATT, CDR2 SNEGSKA, per germline (reference sequence). The sample taken for sequencing was blood. This clonotype originated in a man in his fifties or sixties in good health. J is TRBJ2-3 and V is TRBV20-1, with a weak D call TRBD2 (7 bases). CDR3 sequence reads: CSAIRGGAAPDTQYF. The CDR3 bases are TGCAGTGCTATAAGGGGGGGGGCCGCTCCGGATACGCAGTATTTT.